What follows describes a single T cell receptor beta chain. Antigen unknown. This sample stems from a study of T cell responses to AZD1222 COVID-19 vaccine. Findings of the study overall: Once two AZD1222 doses were given, Spike-specific TCR breadth and depth went up. Mapped onto spike, vaccine-associated CD4 TCRs spanned it and were dominant at 160-218 and 743-854. It was only a handful of AZD1222 recipients who were seropositive at baseline.

The data were produced by immunoSEQ multiplex PCR, yet TCRdb's version contains in-frame clones alone and is incomplete. The table lists 120,000 to 150,000 clones, 75% to 95% of them singletons. Germline lookup yields CDR1 LGHDT and CDR2 YNNKEL (reference sequence). Trimming shortened V by 3 bases and J by 10 bases, and 18 bases separated the two germline ends. The CDR3 sequence is 14 residues long. The clonotype comes from an adult in good health. Here the sequenced sample was peripheral blood, taken on day 0 of MenACWY control vaccination. This chain links TRBV3-1 (or the pseudogene TRBV3-2) with TRBJ1-1; tentative D call: TRBD1 (6 bases). For the CDR3, the DNA is TGTGCCAGCAGCCATCCCTCACAGGGAATGACAGCTTTCTTT. It encodes CASSHPSQGMTAFF.